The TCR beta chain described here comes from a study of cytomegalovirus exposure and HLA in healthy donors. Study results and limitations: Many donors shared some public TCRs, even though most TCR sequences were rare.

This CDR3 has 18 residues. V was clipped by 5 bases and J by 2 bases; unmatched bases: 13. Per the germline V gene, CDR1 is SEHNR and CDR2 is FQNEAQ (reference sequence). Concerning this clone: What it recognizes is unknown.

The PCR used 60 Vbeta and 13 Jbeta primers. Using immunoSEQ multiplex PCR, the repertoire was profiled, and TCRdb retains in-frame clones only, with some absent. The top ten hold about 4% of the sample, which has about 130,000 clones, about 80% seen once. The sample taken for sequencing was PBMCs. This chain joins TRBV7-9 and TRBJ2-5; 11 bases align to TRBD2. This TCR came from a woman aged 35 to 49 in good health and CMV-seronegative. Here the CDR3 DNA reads TGTGCCAGCAGCGGACGGGCCCGACTAGCGGGGATACAAGAGACCCAGTACTTC. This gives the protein CASSGRARLAGIQETQYF.